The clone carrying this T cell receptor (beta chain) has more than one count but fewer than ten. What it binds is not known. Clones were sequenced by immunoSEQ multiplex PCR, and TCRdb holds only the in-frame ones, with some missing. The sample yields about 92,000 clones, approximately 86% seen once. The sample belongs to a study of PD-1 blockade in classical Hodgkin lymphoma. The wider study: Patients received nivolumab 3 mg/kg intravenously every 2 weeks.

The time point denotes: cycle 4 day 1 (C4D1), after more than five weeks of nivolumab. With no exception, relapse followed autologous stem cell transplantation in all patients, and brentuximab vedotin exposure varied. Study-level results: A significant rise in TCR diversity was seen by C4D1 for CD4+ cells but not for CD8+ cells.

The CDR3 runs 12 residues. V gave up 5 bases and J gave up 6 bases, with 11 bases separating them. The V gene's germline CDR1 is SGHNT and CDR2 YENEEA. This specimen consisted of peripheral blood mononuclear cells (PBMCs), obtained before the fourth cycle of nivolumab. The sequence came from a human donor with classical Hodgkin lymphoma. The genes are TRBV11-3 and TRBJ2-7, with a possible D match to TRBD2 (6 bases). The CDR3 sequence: CASSIGTLEQYF. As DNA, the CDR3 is TGTGCCAGCAGCATCGGGACTCTCGAGCAGTACTTC.